The 23 T cell receptor beta chains given below trace back to one sample, sequenced in a study of control samples from healthy donors and cancer patients. The repertoire was sequenced with immunoSEQ multiplex PCR; TCRdb's copy has only in-frame clones and lacks some. In the table there are 70,000 to 75,000 clones, about nine tenths of which are singletons. The sample comprised PBMCs. These receptor sequences come from a man in his fifties or sixties with lung cancer.

The rearrangement uses TRBV11-3 and TRBJ2-5; 10 bases align to TRBD1. The junction had 7 bases not matched to a gene; V was cut back by 2 bases and J by 4 bases. The V gene's germline CDR1 is SGHNT and CDR2 YENEEA. The CDR3 contains 16 residues. The CDR3 reads CASSLSIWTGGETQYF. CDR3 nucleotides: TGTGCCAGCAGCTTAAGTATCTGGACAGGGGGAGAGACCCAGTACTTC.

This chain connects TRBV20-1 to TRBJ2-3, with 11 bases that match TRBD2. Germline V lookup: CDR1 DFQATT, CDR2 SNEGSKA (reference sequence). The CDR3 runs to 14 residues. After removal of 3 bases from V and 5 bases from J, the junction contained 4 bases not matched to a gene. CDR3 amino acids: CSASWLAGGDTQYF. The CDR3 region has the DNA TGCAGTGCTAGTTGGCTAGCGGGGGGAGATACGCAGTATTTT.

The rearrangement joins TRBV24-1 to TRBJ2-2, with D unclear. The CDR3 sequence is 14 residues long. Germline CDR1 is KGHDR and CDR2 is SFDVKD. The V and J ends lost 5 bases and 3 bases respectively, with 9 bases between them. CDR3 DNA sequence: TGTGCCACCAGTGGAGAGGATGACACCGGGGAGCTGTTTTTT. Residues: CATSGEDDTGELFF.

This chain connects TRBV14 to TRBJ2-4; 11 nucleotides align to TRBD1. Germline V gene lookup returns CDR1 SGHDN and CDR2 FVKESK. After removal of 5 bases from V and 6 bases from J, the junction contained 6 bases not matched to a gene. CDR3 length equals 15 residues. The CDR3 region has the DNA TGTGCCAGCAGCTACATAGGGACAGGGGGAAACATTCAGTACTTC. This translates into CASSYIGTGGNIQYF.

V is TRBV3-1 (or the pseudogene TRBV3-2) and J is TRBJ2-7; D not resolved. Germline-derived CDR1 and CDR2 are LGHDT and YNNKEL (reference sequence). The CDR3 loop spans 13 amino acids. V was clipped by 0 bases and J by 3 bases, with 6 bases between them. CDR3 nucleotides: TGTGCCAGCAGCCAAGAACACCTCTACGAGCAGTACTTC. Its protein product is CASSQEHLYEQYF.

This sequence joins TRBV20-1 and TRBJ1-1; a possible D gene is TRBD1 (5 bases). Germline V CDR1 and CDR2: DFQATT, SNEGSKA (reference sequence). This CDR3 spans 11 amino acids. V was cut by 6 bases and J by 1 base, with 6 bases left in between. CDR3 coding DNA: TGCAGTGCAGGGGAGAACACTGAAGCTTTCTTT. Protein product: CSAGENTEAFF.

The chain couples TRBV5-1 to TRBJ1-2; D unresolved. The V gene's germline CDR1 is SGHRS and CDR2 YFSETQ. V lost 4 bases to trimming and J lost 6 bases, with 16 bases between them. The CDR3 covers 14 residues. CDR3 coding DNA: TGCGCCAGCAGCCTCCTCATCGATTCGAATGGCTACACCTTC. Translation gives CASSLLIDSNGYTF. The full variable domain, its missing parts supplied by reference TRBV5-1 and TRBJ1-2, is KAGVTQTPRYLIKTRGQQVTLSCSPISGHRSVSWYQQTPGQGLQFLFEYFSETQRNKGNFPGRFSGRQFSNSRSEMNVSTLELGDSALYLCASSLLIDSNGYTFGSGTRLTVV.

The V call is TRBV5-6, the J call TRBJ2-2, with a weak D call TRBD1 (6 bases). Germline values: CDR1 SGHDT, CDR2 YYEEEE. CDR3 length: 16 amino acids. Trimming shortened V by 2 bases and J by 5 bases, and 16 bases separated the two germline ends. Here the CDR3 DNA reads TGTGCCAGCAGCTTTCAGGGGTTACTACCTACCGGGGAGCTGTTTTTT. It yields the protein CASSFQGLLPTGELFF.

The chain carries TRBV12-3 or TRBV12-4 and TRBJ1-1, with D possibly matching TRBD1 (6 bases). V was cut by 7 bases and J by 0 bases, with 9 bases left in between. The CDR3 sequence is 13 residues long. CDR3 region: CASTRDMNTEAFF. Here the CDR3 DNA reads TGTGCCAGCACCCGGGACATGAACACTGAAGCTTTCTTT.

The rearrangement links TRBV10-1 to TRBJ1-3; no clear D gene. Deletions cut 2 bases from V and 0 bases from J, with 8 bases between. The CDR3 contains 15 residues. In germline, CDR1 is WNHNN, CDR2 SYGVQD (reference sequence). The CDR3 DNA reads TGCGCCAGCAGTGAGACGGCGAGCTCTGGAAACACCATATATTTT. Its translation: CASSETASSGNTIYF.

The V gene is TRBV13, the J gene TRBJ1-3; 9 bases map to TRBD1. Germline V gene lookup returns CDR1 PRHDT and CDR2 FYEKMQ (reference sequence). This CDR3 has 17 amino acids. The junction had 7 bases not matched to a gene; V was cut back by 4 bases and J by 0 bases. In DNA, the CDR3 is TGTGCCAGCAGCTCCATAACAGGGGGCGGCTCTGGAAACACCATATATTTT. Translated, it gives CASSSITGGGSGNTIYF.

This clone was counted a few times. The gene calls are TRBV2 and TRBJ1-5; D ambiguous. The CDR3 length is 12 residues. Germline V lookup: CDR1 SNHLY, CDR2 FYNNEI. Trimming shortened V by 1 base and J by 6 bases, and 4 bases separated the two germline ends. The DNA for the CDR3 is TGTGCCAGCAGTGAAGGAACTCAGCCCCAGCATTTT. Amino acids: CASSEGTQPQHF.

Only a few counts were recorded for this clone. The chain has TRBV7-2 and TRBJ1-3, with D perhaps matching TRBD1 (5 bases). The germline V gene has CDR1 SGHTA and CDR2 FQGNSA. This CDR3 contains 16 residues. Trimming removed 0 bases at V and 4 bases at J, with 13 bases between. The CDR3 nucleotides read TGTGCCAGCAGCTTAGCCGGGACCGTCGGGGGAAACACCATATATTTT. Amino acid sequence: CASSLAGTVGGNTIYF.

The chain recombines TRBV3-1 (or the pseudogene TRBV3-2) with TRBJ1-2, with D possibly matching TRBD1 (6 bases). The V and J ends lost 0 bases and 5 bases respectively, with 16 bases between them. The CDR3 contains 16 residues. The germline CDR1 and CDR2 sequences are LGHDT and YNNKEL (reference sequence). The chain's CDR3 is CASSQDTRGPGYGYTF. In DNA, the CDR3 is TGTGCCAGCAGCCAAGATACCCGGGGGCCGGGGTATGGCTACACCTTC.

The gene calls are TRBV28 and TRBJ1-1; D gene unclear. Trimming took off 2 bases at V and 3 bases at J, with 19 bases between the two ends. The CDR3 totals 17 residues. From germline, CDR1 is MDHEN and CDR2 SYDVKM. CDR3 in amino acids: CASSLPDQSYGDTEAFF. The CDR3 nucleotides read TGTGCCAGCAGTTTACCGGACCAGTCTTATGGGGACACTGAAGCTTTCTTT.

This clone is a singleton in its sample. The rearrangement links TRBV2 to TRBJ2-2; perhaps D is TRBD1 or TRBD2 (6 bases each). Trimming removed 11 bases at V and 0 bases at J, with 16 bases between. The V gene's germline CDR1 is SNHLY and CDR2 FYNNEI. CDR3 length equals 15 residues. The CDR3 DNA is TGTGCCGGGGGCCCGGGACTCGCGAACACCGGGGAGCTGTTTTTT. Its protein product is CAGGPGLANTGELFF.

The rearrangement joins TRBV7-6 to TRBJ2-5, with D perhaps TRBD1 (5 bases). This CDR3 region has 15 residues. CDR1 is SGHVS and CDR2 is FNYEAQ in the germline V gene. V was cut by 3 bases and J by 3 bases, with 14 bases left in between. Here the CDR3 reads CASSFLNAGKETQYF. The CDR3 region has the DNA TGTGCCAGCAGCTTTTTAAATGCAGGGAAAGAGACCCAGTACTTC.

This clone was observed once. The genes are TRBV2 and TRBJ2-7, with D perhaps TRBD2 (6 bases). Per germline, CDR1 SNHLY and CDR2 FYNNEI. The V end lost 6 bases, the J end lost 0 bases, and 15 bases lay between the germline ends. The CDR3 extends over 15 amino acids. CDR3 in DNA: TGTGCCAGCAGCCACCCGGGGGAGAGCTCCTACGAGCAGTACTTC. Translating gives CASSHPGESSYEQYF.

This clone is a singleton in its sample. The chain links TRBV5-1 to TRBJ2-3; D is undetermined. The CDR3 totals 14 residues. Trimming stripped 0 bases from V and 2 bases from J, with 7 bases between. Germline CDR1 reads SGHRS; CDR2 reads YFSETQ. The CDR3 nucleotides read TGCGCCAGCAGCTTGGAGGGAAACACAGATACGCAGTATTTT. It specifies CASSLEGNTDTQYF.

This chain uses TRBV4-1 with TRBJ1-2; 7 positions match TRBD1. V was clipped by 4 bases and J by 4 bases; unmatched bases: 9. The germline CDR1 and CDR2 sequences are MGHRA and YSYEKL. CDR3 length: 15 amino acids. The CDR3 is CASSPTGEIGYGYTF. In DNA form, the CDR3 reads TGCGCCAGCAGCCCCACAGGGGAAATCGGCTATGGCTACACCTTC.

The V call is TRBV3-1 (or the pseudogene TRBV3-2), the J call TRBJ1-3; D remains unclear. Trimming stripped 2 bases from V and 6 bases from J, with 5 bases between. The CDR3 has 12 residues. Germline values: CDR1 LGHDT, CDR2 YNNKEL (reference sequence). The CDR3 DNA follows: TGTGCCAGCAGCCAACTGGAAAACACCATATATTTT. It is translated as CASSQLENTIYF.

This sequence joins TRBV7-9 and TRBJ1-1; D not resolved. V was cut by 6 bases and J by 1 base, with 12 bases left in between. Germline CDR1 SEHNR, CDR2 FQNEAQ (reference sequence). The CDR3 runs to 14 residues. CDR3: CASSSVVPNTEAFF. The CDR3 DNA follows: TGTGCCAGCAGTTCAGTCGTACCGAACACTGAAGCTTTCTTT.

The chain recombines TRBV5-6 with TRBJ1-2; tentatively, D is TRBD1 (5 bases). CDR3 length: 14 amino acids. The V and J ends lost 4 bases and 4 bases respectively, with 14 bases between them. The V gene's germline CDR1 is SGHDT and CDR2 YYEEEE. Here the CDR3 DNA reads TGTGCCAGCAGCCGTGTGGGGGACGGCTATGGCTACACCTTC. Translated: CASSRVGDGYGYTF.